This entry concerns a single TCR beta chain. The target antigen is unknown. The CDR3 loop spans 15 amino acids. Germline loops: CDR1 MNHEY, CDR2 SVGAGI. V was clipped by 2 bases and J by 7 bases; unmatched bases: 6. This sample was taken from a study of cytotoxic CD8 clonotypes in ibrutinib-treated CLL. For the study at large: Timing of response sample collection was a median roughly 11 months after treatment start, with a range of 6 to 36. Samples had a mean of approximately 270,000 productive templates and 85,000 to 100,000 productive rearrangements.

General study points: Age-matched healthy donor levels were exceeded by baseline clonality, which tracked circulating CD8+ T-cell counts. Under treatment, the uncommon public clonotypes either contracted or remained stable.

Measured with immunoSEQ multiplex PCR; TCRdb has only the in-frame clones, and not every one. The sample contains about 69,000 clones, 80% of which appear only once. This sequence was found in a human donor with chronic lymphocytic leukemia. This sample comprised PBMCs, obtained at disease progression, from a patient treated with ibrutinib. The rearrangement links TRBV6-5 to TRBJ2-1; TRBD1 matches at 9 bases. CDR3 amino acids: CASSYRTGDWNEQFF. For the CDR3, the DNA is TGTGCCAGCAGTTACCGGACAGGGGACTGGAATGAGCAGTTCTTC.